This TCR beta chain was retrieved from a study of blood T cell repertoires in COVID-19. The CDR3 is 12 amino acids. The V end was cut by 8 bases, the J end by 10 bases, with 12 bases between. The germline V gene has CDR1 MNHEY and CDR2 SMNVEV (reference sequence). Repertoires were generated with immunoSEQ multiplex PCR, while TCRdb's copy carries only in-frame clones and drops some. The top ten clones hold around 3.6% of a sample with around 260,000 clones, around 87% of them seen once. Material for sequencing was peripheral blood. The chain recombines TRBV27 with TRBJ1-6; a possible D gene is TRBD1 (6 bases). This clonotype was obtained from a young man with active or convalescent COVID-19. The CDR3 spells CASQGIGSPLHF. For the CDR3, the DNA is TGTGCCAGCCAGGGGATAGGGTCACCCCTCCACTTT.